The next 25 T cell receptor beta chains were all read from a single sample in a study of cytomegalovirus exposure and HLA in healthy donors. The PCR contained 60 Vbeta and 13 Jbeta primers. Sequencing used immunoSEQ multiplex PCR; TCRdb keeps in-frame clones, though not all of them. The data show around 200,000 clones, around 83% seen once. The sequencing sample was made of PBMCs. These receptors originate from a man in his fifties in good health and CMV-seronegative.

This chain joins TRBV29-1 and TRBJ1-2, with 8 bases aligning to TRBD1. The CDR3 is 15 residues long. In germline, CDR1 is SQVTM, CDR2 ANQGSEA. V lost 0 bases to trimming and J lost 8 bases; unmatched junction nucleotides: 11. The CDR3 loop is CSVEDSLEGQAGYTF. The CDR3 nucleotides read TGCAGCGTTGAAGATTCACTCGAGGGACAGGCCGGCTACACCTTC.

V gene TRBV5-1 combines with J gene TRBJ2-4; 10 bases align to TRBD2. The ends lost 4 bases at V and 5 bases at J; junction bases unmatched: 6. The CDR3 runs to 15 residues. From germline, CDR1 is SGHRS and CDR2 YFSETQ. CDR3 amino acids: CASSNLLAGENIQYF. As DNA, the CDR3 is TGCGCCAGCAGCAACCTCCTAGCGGGAGAAAACATTCAGTACTTC.

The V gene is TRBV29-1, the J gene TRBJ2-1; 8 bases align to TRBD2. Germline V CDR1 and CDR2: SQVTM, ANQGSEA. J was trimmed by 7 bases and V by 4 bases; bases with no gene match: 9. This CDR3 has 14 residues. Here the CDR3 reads CSVVKRESVNEQFF. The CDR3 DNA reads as TGCAGCGTTGTTAAGCGGGAGAGTGTAAATGAGCAGTTCTTC.

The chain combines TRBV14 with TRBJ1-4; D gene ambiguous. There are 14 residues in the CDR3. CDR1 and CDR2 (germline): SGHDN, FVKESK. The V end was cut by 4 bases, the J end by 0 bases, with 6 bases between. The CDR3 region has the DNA TGTGCCAGCAGCCGAGTTACAACTAATGAAAAACTGTTTTTT. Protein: CASSRVTTNEKLFF.

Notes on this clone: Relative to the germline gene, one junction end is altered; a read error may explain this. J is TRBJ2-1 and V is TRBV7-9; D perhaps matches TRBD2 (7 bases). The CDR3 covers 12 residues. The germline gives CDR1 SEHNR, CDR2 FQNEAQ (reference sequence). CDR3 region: CSSRARGGGQFF. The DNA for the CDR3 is TGTTCCAGCAGGGCGAGGGGAGGGGGGCAGTTCTTC. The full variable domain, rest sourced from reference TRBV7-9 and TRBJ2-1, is DTGVSQNPRHKITKRGQNVTFRCDPISEHNRLYWYRQTLGQGPEFLTYFQNEAQLEKSRLLSDRFSAERPKGSFSTLEIQRTEQGDSAMYLCSSRARGGGQFFGPGTRLTVL.

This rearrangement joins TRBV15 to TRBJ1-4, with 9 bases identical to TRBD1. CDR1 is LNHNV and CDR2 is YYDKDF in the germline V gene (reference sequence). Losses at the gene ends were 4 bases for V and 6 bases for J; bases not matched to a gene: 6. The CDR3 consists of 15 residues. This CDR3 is CATSNIQGADEKLFF. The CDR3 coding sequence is TGTGCCACCAGCAACATACAGGGGGCAGATGAAAAACTGTTTTTT.

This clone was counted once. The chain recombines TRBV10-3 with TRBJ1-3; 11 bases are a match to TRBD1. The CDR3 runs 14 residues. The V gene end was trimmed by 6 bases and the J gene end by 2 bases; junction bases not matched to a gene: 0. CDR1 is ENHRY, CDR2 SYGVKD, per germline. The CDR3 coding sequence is TGTGCCATCAGGGGACAGGGGGCTGGAAACACCATATATTTT. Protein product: CAIRGQGAGNTIYF.

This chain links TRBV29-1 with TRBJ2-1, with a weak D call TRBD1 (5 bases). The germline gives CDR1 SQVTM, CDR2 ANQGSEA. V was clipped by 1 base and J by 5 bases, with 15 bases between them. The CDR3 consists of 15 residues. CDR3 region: CSVEGVGVSNNEQFF. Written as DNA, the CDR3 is TGCAGCGTTGAAGGGGTAGGGGTATCGAACAATGAGCAGTTCTTC.

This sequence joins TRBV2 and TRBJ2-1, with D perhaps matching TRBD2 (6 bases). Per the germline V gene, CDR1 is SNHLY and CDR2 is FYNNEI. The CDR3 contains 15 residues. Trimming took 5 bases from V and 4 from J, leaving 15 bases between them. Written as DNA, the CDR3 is TGTGCCAGCAGTAAGGGACTTCGGACTTACAATGAGCAGTTCTTC. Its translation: CASSKGLRTYNEQFF.

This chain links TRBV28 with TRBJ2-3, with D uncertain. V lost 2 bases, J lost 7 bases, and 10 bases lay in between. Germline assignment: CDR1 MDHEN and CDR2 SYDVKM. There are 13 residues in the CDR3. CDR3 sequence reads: CASSLPDWNTQYF. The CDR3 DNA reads TGTGCCAGCAGTTTACCCGACTGGAATACGCAGTATTTT.

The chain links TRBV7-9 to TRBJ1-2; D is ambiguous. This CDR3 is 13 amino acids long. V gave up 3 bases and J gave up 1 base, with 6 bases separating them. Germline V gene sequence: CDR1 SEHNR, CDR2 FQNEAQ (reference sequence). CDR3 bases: TGTGCCAGCAGCTTTGGCAGTAACTATGGCTACACCTTC. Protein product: CASSFGSNYGYTF.

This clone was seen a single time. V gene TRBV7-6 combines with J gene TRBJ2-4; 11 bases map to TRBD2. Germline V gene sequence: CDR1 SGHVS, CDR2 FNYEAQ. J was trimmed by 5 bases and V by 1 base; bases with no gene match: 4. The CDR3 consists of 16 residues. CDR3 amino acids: CASSLGGTSGQNIQYF. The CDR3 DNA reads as TGTGCCAGCAGCTTAGGGGGGACTAGCGGACAAAACATTCAGTACTTC.

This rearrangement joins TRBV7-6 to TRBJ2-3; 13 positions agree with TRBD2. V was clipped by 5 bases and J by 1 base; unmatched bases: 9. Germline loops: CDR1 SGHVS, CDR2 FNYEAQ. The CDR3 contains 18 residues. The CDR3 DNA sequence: TGTGCCAGCAGCCGCGGACTAGCGGGAGCTATCGGCACAGATACGCAGTATTTT. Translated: CASSRGLAGAIGTDTQYF. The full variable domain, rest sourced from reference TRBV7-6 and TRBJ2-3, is GAGVSQSPRYKVTKRGQDVALRCDPISGHVSLYWYRQALGQGPEFLTYFNYEAQQDKSGLPNDRFSAERPEGSISTLTIQRTEQRDSAMYRCASSRGLAGAIGTDTQYFGPGTRLTVL.

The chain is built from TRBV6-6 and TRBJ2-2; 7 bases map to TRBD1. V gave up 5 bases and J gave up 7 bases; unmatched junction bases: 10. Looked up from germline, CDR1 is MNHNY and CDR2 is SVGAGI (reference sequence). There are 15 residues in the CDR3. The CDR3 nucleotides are TGTGCCAGCAGTCATCGACAGGGCGATGGCGGGGAGCTGTTTTTT. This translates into CASSHRQGDGGELFF.

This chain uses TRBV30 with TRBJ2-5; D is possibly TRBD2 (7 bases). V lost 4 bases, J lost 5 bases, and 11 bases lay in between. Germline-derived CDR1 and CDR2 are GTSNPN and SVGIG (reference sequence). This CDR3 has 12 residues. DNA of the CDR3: TGTGCCTGGATGGGGGGGGGCGAGACCCAGTACTTC. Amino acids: CAWMGGGETQYF.

The CDR3 DNA sequence: TGTGCCAGCAGCAGAGACGGGGTCCCCTACGAGCAGTACTTC. It is translated as CASSRDGVPYEQYF. V usage is TRBV7-2 and J usage is TRBJ2-7; a possible D gene is TRBD2 (5 bases). V lost 5 bases, J lost 2 bases, and 13 bases lay in between. Germline-derived CDR1 and CDR2 are SGHTA and FQGNSA. There are 14 residues in the CDR3. The whole variable domain, remainder taken from reference TRBV7-2 and TRBJ2-7, is GAGVSQSPSNKVTEKGKDVELRCDPISGHTALYWYRQSLGQGLEFLIYFQGNSAPDKSGLPSDRFSAERTGGSVSTLTIQRTQQEDSAVYLCASSRDGVPYEQYFGPGTRLTVT.

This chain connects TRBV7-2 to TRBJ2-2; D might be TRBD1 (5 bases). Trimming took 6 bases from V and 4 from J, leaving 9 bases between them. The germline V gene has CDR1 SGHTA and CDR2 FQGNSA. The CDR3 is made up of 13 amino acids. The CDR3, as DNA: TGTGCCAGCAGAACTCAGGGCACCGGGGAGCTGTTTTTT. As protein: CASRTQGTGELFF.

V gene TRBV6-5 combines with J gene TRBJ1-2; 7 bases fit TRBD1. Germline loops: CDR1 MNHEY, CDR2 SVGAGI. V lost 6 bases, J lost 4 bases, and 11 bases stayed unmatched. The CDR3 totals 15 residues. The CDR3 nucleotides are TGTGCCAGCAGCCGCACGGGACAGAAAAGCTATGGCTACACCTTC. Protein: CASSRTGQKSYGYTF.

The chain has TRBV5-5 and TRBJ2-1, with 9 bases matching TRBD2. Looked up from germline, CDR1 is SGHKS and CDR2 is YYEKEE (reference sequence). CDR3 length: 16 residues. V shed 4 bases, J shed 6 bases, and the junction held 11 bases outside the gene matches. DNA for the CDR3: TGTGCCAGCAGCCATAGCGGGAGCACGAGAAGCAATGAGCAGTTCTTC. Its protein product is CASSHSGSTRSNEQFF.

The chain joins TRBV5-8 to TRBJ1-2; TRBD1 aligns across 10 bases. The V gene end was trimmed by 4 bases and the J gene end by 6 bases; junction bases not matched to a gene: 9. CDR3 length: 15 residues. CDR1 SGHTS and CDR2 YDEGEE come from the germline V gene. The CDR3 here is CASSVPGQGSDGYTF. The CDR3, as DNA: TGTGCCAGCAGCGTGCCGGGACAGGGGTCTGATGGCTACACCTTC.

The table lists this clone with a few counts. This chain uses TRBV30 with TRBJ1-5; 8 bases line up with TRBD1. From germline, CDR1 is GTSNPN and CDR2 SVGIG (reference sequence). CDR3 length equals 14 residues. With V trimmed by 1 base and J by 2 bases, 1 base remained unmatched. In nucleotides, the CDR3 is TGTGCCTGGAGTGAGACAGGGGGCAATCAGCCCCAGCATTTT. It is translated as CAWSETGGNQPQHF.

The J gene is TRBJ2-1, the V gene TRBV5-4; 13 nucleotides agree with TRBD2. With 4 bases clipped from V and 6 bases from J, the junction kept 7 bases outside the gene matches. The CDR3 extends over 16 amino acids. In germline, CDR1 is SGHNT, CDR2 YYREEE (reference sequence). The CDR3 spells CASSLRTSGRFNEQFF. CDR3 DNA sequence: TGTGCCAGCAGCCTACGGACTAGCGGGAGATTCAATGAGCAGTTCTTC.

The CDR3 region is CASSPPLTVLAKNIQYF. In nucleotides, the CDR3 is TGTGCCAGCTCACCACCTTTGACAGTACTAGCCAAAAACATTCAGTACTTC. This rearrangement joins TRBV18 to TRBJ2-4, with D possibly TRBD1 on 5 matching bases. This CDR3 spans 17 amino acids. The V and J ends lost 0 bases and 0 bases respectively, with 12 bases between them. Per the germline V gene, CDR1 is KGHSH and CDR2 is LQKENI.

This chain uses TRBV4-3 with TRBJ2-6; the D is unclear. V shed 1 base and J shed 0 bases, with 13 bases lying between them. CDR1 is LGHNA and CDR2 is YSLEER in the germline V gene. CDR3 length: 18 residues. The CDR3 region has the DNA TGCGCCAGCAGCCAAGCCCCCCCGGCGGTCTCTGGGGCCAACGTCCTGACTTTC. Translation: CASSQAPPAVSGANVLTF.

The CDR3 nucleotides read TGTGCCAGCAGTTCTCGACAGGCGAACACCGGGGAGCTGTTTTTT. Translated: CASSSRQANTGELFF. The chain is built from TRBV6-5 and TRBJ2-2; TRBD1 might be the D (6 bases). Germline lookup yields CDR1 MNHEY and CDR2 SVGAGI. Trimming took 4 bases from V and 0 from J, leaving 9 bases between them. The CDR3 consists of 15 residues.